Listed below are T cell receptor beta chains from one sample, sequenced in a study of blood T cell repertoires in COVID-19. Measured with immunoSEQ multiplex PCR; TCRdb has only the in-frame clones, and not every one. The sample holds approximately 200,000 clones, more than 80% seen once. The source material was peripheral blood. These receptors were obtained from a man aged 25 to 45 with COVID-19, enrolled during active disease. Both conserved end residues are part of each CDR3. D genes are given only for firm matches. A clone size is listed for some rows: how often the clone was seen (once, few, many), or a class if it is expanded.

>TRBJ1-5|TRBD1|TRBV15|NA
CATSSGQGNQPQHF
TGTGCCACCAGCAGCGGACAGGGCAATCAGCCCCAGCATTTT
>TRBJ1-5|NA|TRBV6-5|few
CASRKGGNQPQHF
TGTGCCAGCAGGAAGGGGGGCAATCAGCCCCAGCATTTT
>TRBJ2-1|NA|TRBV5-1|NA
CASSQGPYNEQFF
TGCGCCAGCAGTCAGGGCCCCTACAATGAGCAGTTCTTC
>TRBJ2-1|NA|TRBV6-5|NA
CASSYSHASSDNEQFF
TGTGCCAGCAGTTACTCGCACGCTAGTTCAGACAATGAGCAGTTCTTC
>TRBJ1-3|NA|TRBV3-1/TRBV3-2|NA
CASSHLLSEGSGNTIYF
TGTGCCAGCAGCCACCTACTCTCGGAGGGGTCTGGAAACACCATATATTTT
>TRBJ1-1|NA|TRBV19|NA
CASSFNGGMNTEAFF
TGTGCCAGTAGTTTCAACGGGGGGATGAACACTGAAGCTTTCTTT
>TRBJ2-1|TRBD2|TRBV24-1|NA
CATSDSSSGYNEQFF
TGTGCCACCAGTGATAGTTCTAGCGGGTACAATGAGCAGTTCTTC
>TRBJ2-1|TRBD1|TRBV4-1|NA
CASSQAGQRNEQFF
TGCGCCAGCAGCCAAGCGGGACAGAGGAATGAGCAGTTCTTC
>TRBJ1-2|TRBD1|TRBV3-1/TRBV3-2|NA
CASSQGPGQGYGYTF
TGTGCCAGCAGCCAAGGCCCAGGACAGGGCTATGGCTACACCTTC
>TRBJ2-4|TRBD1|TRBV6-2/TRBV6-3|NA
CASSLGTGWSIQYF
TGTGCCAGCAGTTTAGGGACAGGATGGAGCATTCAGTACTTC
>TRBJ1-1|NA|TRBV6-5|NA
CASSTTRNTEAFF
TGTGCCAGCAGTACGACACGGAACACTGAAGCTTTCTTT
>TRBJ1-2|TRBD1|TRBV11-2|NA
CASSRTSGQGNYGYTF
TGTGCCAGCAGCCGCACGTCGGGACAGGGGAACTATGGCTACACCTTC
>TRBJ2-7|TRBD1|TRBV5-1|NA
CASRGQGSTYEQYF
TGCGCCAGCAGGGGACAGGGGTCTACCTACGAGCAGTACTTC
>TRBJ1-2|NA|TRBV6-5|NA
CASSYSGSYNYGYTF
TGTGCCAGCAGTTACTCGGGCAGCTATAACTATGGCTACACCTTC
>TRBJ2-1|NA|TRBV9|NA
CASSVAAEQDEQFF
TGTGCCAGCAGCGTAGCTGCGGAACAAGACGAGCAGTTCTTC
>TRBJ2-7|NA|TRBV6-5|once
CASSYSWSGDLYEQYF
TGTGCCAGCAGTTACTCGTGGTCAGGTGACCTCTACGAGCAGTACTTC
>TRBJ1-1|TRBD1|TRBV19|NA
CASTRTGNTEAFF
TGTGCCAGTACCCGGACAGGGAACACTGAAGCTTTCTTT